A single sample is the source of the 6 T cell receptor beta chains below, sequenced in a study of T cell responses to AZD1222 COVID-19 vaccine. Assay: immunoSEQ multiplex PCR; the TCRdb copy retains only in-frame clones and omits some. The sample lists over 150,000 clones, 90% seen once, with 2.5% to 3.5% in the top ten. The source material was peripheral blood, sampled on day 0 of AZD1222 vaccination. The receptors stem from an adult in good health.

This clone was seen once. The chain recombines TRBV5-4 with TRBJ2-5; D unresolved. The V gene lost 0 bases and the J gene lost 2 bases, with 5 bases spanning the gap. CDR3 length: 13 residues. In germline, CDR1 is SGHNT, CDR2 YYREEE (reference sequence). CDR3 in DNA: TGTGCCAGCAGCTTGGCACAGCAAGAGACCCAGTACTTC. As protein: CASSLAQQETQYF.

The chain links TRBV3-1 (or the pseudogene TRBV3-2) to TRBJ1-5; 8 bases match TRBD1. V gave up 2 bases and J gave up 7 bases; unmatched junction bases: 4. The germline V gene encodes CDR1 LGHDT and CDR2 YNNKEL (reference sequence). The CDR3 is 14 residues long. The CDR3 region has the DNA TGTGCCAGCAGCCAACAGGGGGCGAGGCAGCCCCAGCATTTT. Translated, it gives CASSQQGARQPQHF.

This CDR3 reads CASSSALIVQQYF. The CDR3 coding sequence is TGTGCCAGCAGCTCTGCTTTGATCGTGCAGCAGTACTTC. V is TRBV7-2 and J is TRBJ2-7; D remains ambiguous. The CDR3 has 13 amino acids. The germline CDR1 and CDR2 sequences are SGHTA and FQGNSA. V was pared by 4 bases and J by 8 bases, with 15 bases between. The whole variable domain, remainder taken from reference TRBV7-2 and TRBJ2-7, is GAGVSQSPSNKVTEKGKDVELRCDPISGHTALYWYRQSLGQGLEFLIYFQGNSAPDKSGLPSDRFSAERTGGSVSTLTIQRTQQEDSAVYLCASSSALIVQQYFGPGTRLTVT.

The chain couples TRBV12-3 or TRBV12-4 to TRBJ2-7, with 8 bases identical to TRBD1. The V gene end was trimmed by 5 bases and the J gene end by 6 bases; junction bases not matched to a gene: 3. The CDR3 is 12 amino acids. The CDR3 sequence is CASSPDRAEQYF. In DNA, the CDR3 is TGTGCCAGCAGTCCGGACAGGGCCGAGCAGTACTTC.

The chain is built from TRBV10-3 and TRBJ1-2; 8 nucleotides agree with TRBD1. Unmatched junction bases numbered 9, after V lost 7 bases and J lost 5 bases. This CDR3 has 14 residues. Looked up from germline, CDR1 is ENHRY and CDR2 is SYGVKD. CDR3 DNA: TGTGCCATCAACACCGAGGACAGGGCTTATGGCTACACCTTC. Translating it yields CAINTEDRAYGYTF.

V is TRBV7-9 and J is TRBJ2-1; 13 positions agree with TRBD2. Germline lookup yields CDR1 SEHNR and CDR2 FQNEAQ (reference sequence). CDR3 length: 18 amino acids. J gave up 4 bases and V 1 base, and 7 bases lay outside the gene matches. The CDR3 DNA follows: TGTGCCAGCAGCTTAGTACGACTAGCGGGGGGCCCTTACAATGAGCAGTTCTTC. It is translated as CASSLVRLAGGPYNEQFF.